This T cell receptor (beta chain) is drawn from a study of cytomegalovirus exposure and HLA in healthy donors. This clone was counted a few times. Its antigen remains unidentified. Produced via immunoSEQ multiplex PCR; TCRdb's table is partial and in-frame only. Of 220,000 or so clones listed, 80% to 85% were seen once; the top ten hold about an eighth. Study observations and caveats: The study flagged fewer than 200 TCR beta chains as cytomegalovirus-associated.

Germline lookup yields CDR1 SQVTM and CDR2 ANQGSEA. V was clipped by 4 bases and J by 6 bases, with 9 bases between them. This CDR3 contains 11 residues. Sequenced: PBMCs. This clonotype originated in a woman aged 25 to 39 in good health and CMV-seropositive. The J gene is TRBJ1-2, the V gene TRBV29-1; possibly TRBD1 for D (5 bases). The CDR3 protein is CSVAEGDGYTF. The CDR3 coding sequence is TGCAGCGTTGCAGAAGGGGATGGCTACACCTTC.